The clone carrying this T cell receptor (beta chain) was picked up a small number of times. The target antigen is unknown. Trimming shortened V by 4 bases and J by 3 bases, and 16 bases separated the two germline ends. In germline, CDR1 is ENHRY, CDR2 SYGVKD. This CDR3 contains 17 residues. Expressed TCRB transcripts got sequenced, as all isolated RNA was reverse transcribed. The average read count of naive, central memory and regulatory T cell samples was several million. The table came from immunoSEQ multiplex PCR; TCRdb's copy has only in-frame clones and leaves some out. The sample includes 600,000 or so clones, about 14% seen only once; the top ten take 0.035% to 0.045%. This specimen comes from a study of beta chain features in type 1 diabetes. Study-wide context: All samples together contributed about 100,000,000 sorted cells for examination. Study-wide findings and caveats: Shorter TCRB CDR3s, moderately but significantly so, were found in Type 1 diabetes patients in all four CD4+ subsets. There were fewer insertions and more deletions at the VDJ junctions of type 1 diabetes patients.

Sorting of CD4+ naive, central memory, regulatory and stem cell-like memory cells was performed via CD45RO/CCR7/CD25/CD127/CD95/CD27. The sequence was collected from a young man with type 1 diabetes. The sample consisted of naive CD4+ T cells from blood. The chain is built from TRBV10-3 and TRBJ2-6, with D possibly matching TRBD1 (6 bases). CDR3 sequence reads: CAISGQVRGGGANVLTF. In DNA form, the CDR3 reads TGTGCCATCAGTGGACAGGTTCGAGGGGGTGGGGCCAACGTCCTGACTTTC.